This T cell receptor beta chain was recovered during a study of T-cell memory formation after mild COVID-19. This clonotype was seen a few times. Its target is unknown. TCRdb used MiXCR to reprocess the 5' RACE reads, holding one entry per CDR3 protein. The sample consists of about 560,000 distinct CDR3 sequences, approximately 15% of them appearing once. Overall study results and limits: Some clones that responded turned up in pre-infection memory, which suggests that cross-reactive memory joined in.

Sequencing was done on a sample of PBMCs or a T cell subset sorted from them (not recorded which). The clonotype comes from an adult woman who had mild COVID-19 (a few samples of this study predate the infection). Cell type and time point are not known.

Written as DNA, the CDR3 is TGTGCCAGCAGCCCCTCAAGCGGCACAGATACGCAGTATTTT. Protein: CASSPSSGTDTQYF. The chain uses TRBV7-2 and TRBJ2-3, with D uncertain. Trimming took off 5 bases at V and 1 base at J, with 10 bases between the two ends. The germline CDR1 and CDR2 sequences are SGHTA and FQGNSA. The CDR3 sequence is 14 residues long.